This TCR beta chain was identified in a study of T cells in Graves' hyperthyroidism and ophthalmopathy. Diagnoses were established using clinical symptoms, serum thyroxine and TRAb, thyroid ultrasound and orbital computed tomography. Germline loops: CDR1 MNHEY, CDR2 SVGEGT. This CDR3 has 13 residues. V lost 0 bases and J lost 7, with 7 bases in between. It was RNA transcripts that yielded the amplified TCR beta CDR3 regions. HTBI primers drove first-round RT-PCR of the TCR CDR3. TCRdb re-derived calls from the multiplex PCR reads in MiXCR, one entry per CDR3 protein. The sample has fewer than 700,000 distinct CDR3 sequences; about 16% are singletons.

The TCR was taken from a woman younger than 45 with Graves' hyperthyroidism. This chain links TRBV6-2 or TRBV6-3 with TRBJ2-1; D remains ambiguous. Sample: blood. Written as DNA, the CDR3 is TGTGCCAGCAGTTACTCGTTTCTGAATGAGCAGTTCTTC. This codes for CASSYSFLNEQFF.